This T cell receptor beta chain was documented in a study of T cell responses to AZD1222 COVID-19 vaccine (dated by TCRdb to the early 2020s). About the full investigation: AZD1222 recipients given second doses at about 4 weeks or at about 12 weeks were pooled, since spike-specific TCR depth and breadth were not found to differ between the two schedules. A total of approximately 240 trial participants underwent TCR sequencing, of whom about 200 had received two doses of AZD1222 and some 25 had received two doses of the MenACWY control vaccine. Trial participants were enrolled by age into subgroups of 18-55, 56-69 and 70-plus years, and roughly 160, 29 and 62 TCR-sequenced participants, respectively, were included in these subgroups.

What the work shows at the level of the full study, not this receptor alone: Nearly half of unique spike-specific TCRs reportedly recognized epitopes outside regions mutated in the B.1.351 and B.1.1.7 variants. After two AZD1222 doses, both the breadth and the depth of spike-specific TCRs were significantly higher than at day 0 and than in MenACWY recipients. Participants were mostly white British, with more females than males. The authors suggested clonal diversity may have been underestimated. Conclusions about previously exposed vaccinees are limited, since just six AZD1222 recipients were seropositive for SARS-CoV-2 at baseline. Because no day 14 peak-response samples were available, repertoires were characterized only after the peak T cell response. In the small 56-69-year group, the increase in depth fell short of significance, most likely because of low power. CD4 TCRs associated with the vaccine covered the entire spike protein, and the dominant responses were in regions 160-218 and 743-854.

In the paper's terms, the time point label means: baseline before first vaccination. The vaccinee samples were drawn from two UK trials, COV001 and COV002, one of which was a single-blind randomized controlled phase 2/3 trial testing AZD1222 (ChAdOx1 nCoV-19) in healthy adults. Trial participant PBMC samples were collected at day 0 and day 28 after the second dose for TCRbeta chain sequencing. The CDR3 regions of human TCRbeta chains were analyzed by immunosequencing. The study's own analysis went as follows. Repertoire TCRs were matched against a reference library of SARS-CoV-2-specific TCRs generated with the MIRA antigen-specificity platform. Breadth meant the fraction of unique TCRs that were SARS-CoV-2-associated, whereas depth meant the fraction of total T cells that were SARS-CoV-2-associated. Each spike-specific TCR was assigned to its reactive spike region and to a CD4 or CD8 class using the MIRA data. Log10-transformed breadth and depth values were compared by one-way ANOVA with Sidak's multiple comparisons tests. TCRdb provides this immuneACCESS table in a form limited to in-frame rearrangements. Some clones are lacking; in checked studies, under half of them reflect an unresolved V gene, and why the rest are absent is not known. V, J and clone size derive from that table, while D and trimming were established from the DNA sequence. This sample lists nearly 110,000 clones; roughly 90% were detected once. The ten largest clones represent 6.6% of the sample.

Comment on this clone: Its cognate antigen has yet to be identified. Base-call qualities are not available, and no considerably larger clone is one nucleotide away.

Including cysteine and phenylalanine, the CDR3 has 16 amino acids. The read is trimmed to its CDR3 DNA, 48 bases read in frame from base 1. CDR1 SGHKS and CDR2 YYEKEE were looked up in the germline V gene (reference sequence). V is cut by 1 base and J by 3 bases, and the space between the germline ends is 13 bases. Source: peripheral blood, taken on day 0 of AZD1222 vaccination. The sequence derives from an adult in good health. The sequence joins TRBV5-5 to TRBJ1-4, with the D segment identity uncertain. At the DNA level, the sequence is TGTGCCAGCAGCTTGAGGGAGGCTGCGGCTAATGAAAAACTGTTTTTT. It translates as CASSLREAAANEKLFF.